One and the same sample provided the 6 T cell receptor beta chains below, sequenced in a study of cytomegalovirus exposure and HLA in healthy donors. A multiplex PCR was run with 60 Vbeta primers and 13 Jbeta primers. Some clones are missing from TCRdb's copy, which holds only in-frame ones; the method was immunoSEQ multiplex PCR. The table records 150,000 to 200,000 clones, approximately 80% of them present only once. The sequenced material came from PBMCs. The receptor set was obtained from a woman in her late teens or twenties in good health and CMV-seronegative.

This chain uses TRBV7-2 with TRBJ1-1, with D perhaps TRBD1 (5 bases). This CDR3 spans 12 amino acids. In germline, CDR1 is SGHTA, CDR2 FQGNSA. V lost 5 bases to trimming and J lost 1 base, with 5 bases between them. In nucleotides, the CDR3 is TGTGCCAGCAGCCAGGGGAACACTGAAGCTTTCTTT. Translated: CASSQGNTEAFF.

V usage is TRBV5-1 and J usage is TRBJ1-6, with 9 bases lining up with TRBD1. The germline gives CDR1 SGHRS, CDR2 YFSETQ. This CDR3 contains 17 residues. With V trimmed by 3 bases and J by 3 bases, 7 bases remained unmatched. DNA of the CDR3: TGCGCCAGCAGCTCGAACAGGGGGCGCCTCTATAATTCACCCCTCCACTTT. It yields the protein CASSSNRGRLYNSPLHF.

The V and J genes are TRBV4-1 and TRBJ1-2; 7 bases map to TRBD1. The CDR3 covers 15 residues. V shed 3 bases, J shed 3 bases, and the junction held 7 bases outside the gene matches. The germline V gene encodes CDR1 MGHRA and CDR2 YSYEKL. CDR3: CASSQGTQGDYGYTF. The CDR3 coding sequence is TGCGCCAGCAGCCAGGGAACCCAGGGGGACTATGGCTACACCTTC.

This clone was observed a single time. The chain uses TRBV5-4 and TRBJ2-7; 9 bases align to TRBD2. Germline V gives CDR1 SGHNT, CDR2 YYREEE (reference sequence). This CDR3 has 15 amino acids. Trimming cost V 4 bases and J 2 bases; bases outside gene matches: 7. The CDR3 DNA follows: TGTGCCAGCAGCGATCCTAGCGGGGAAACCTACGAGCAGTACTTC. Its protein is CASSDPSGETYEQYF.

The chain couples TRBV27 to TRBJ1-5, with 8 positions matching TRBD1. V was pared by 5 bases and J by 4 bases, with 4 bases of the junction left unmatched. The CDR3 loop spans 14 amino acids. CDR1 and CDR2 from the germline V gene are MNHEY and SMNVEV (reference sequence). The CDR3 DNA is TGTGCCAGCAGTCCGGACAGGGCAAATCAGCCCCAGCATTTT. This translates into CASSPDRANQPQHF.

This clone was counted between two and nine times. The chain links TRBV28 to TRBJ1-5; D is unresolved. The CDR3 spans 15 residues. CDR1 and CDR2 (germline): MDHEN, SYDVKM. The V and J ends lost 3 bases and 1 base respectively, with 10 bases between them. The CDR3 nucleotides read TGTGCCAGCAGTTTTCGTCAGGCAAGCAATCAGCCCCAGCATTTT. Translated: CASSFRQASNQPQHF.